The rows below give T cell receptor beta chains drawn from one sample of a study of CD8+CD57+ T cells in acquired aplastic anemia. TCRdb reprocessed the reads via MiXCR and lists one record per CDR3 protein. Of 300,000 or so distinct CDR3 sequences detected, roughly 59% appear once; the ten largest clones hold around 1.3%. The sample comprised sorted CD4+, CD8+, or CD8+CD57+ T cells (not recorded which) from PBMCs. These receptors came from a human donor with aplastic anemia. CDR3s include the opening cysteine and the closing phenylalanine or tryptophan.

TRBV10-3,CAIWNPGANTEAFF
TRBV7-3,CASSWVVGSNTEAFF
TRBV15,CATSREIGGVDSPLHF
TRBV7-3,CASSSGHGTSGRAGYEQYF
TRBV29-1,CSVAGTEDQRRSYNEQFF
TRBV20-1,CSAIEASRGETQYF
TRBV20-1,CSAREPPMETQYF
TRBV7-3,CASRSGTGSPLHF
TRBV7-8,CASSRAGGRTTDTQYF
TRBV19,CASRNTGASNQPQHF
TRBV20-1,CSAPVLAGGTDTQYF
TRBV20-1,CSASEDEVNQPQHF
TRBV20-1,CSARAGAPPLNTEAFF
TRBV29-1,CSTHGADPWTEAFF
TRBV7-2,CATRAGGPPYEQYF
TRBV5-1,CASSPTAGSRYEQYF
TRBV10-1,CASSESRGINTEAFF
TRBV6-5,CASSYRTSGTDTQYF
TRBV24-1,CATSDVTGTGTYEQYF
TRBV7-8,CASSLGRYRTDTQYF
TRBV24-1,CATSDSTSRKETQYF
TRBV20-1,CSASLRTGGNNEQFF
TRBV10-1,CASGADSVQDEQYF
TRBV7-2,CASSLVGRGTGNTIYF
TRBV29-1,CSVDMGTEAFF
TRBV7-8,CASSSWGFRVTDEQFF
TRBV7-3,CASSSRSGLGETQYF
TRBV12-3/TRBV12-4,CASSLAARGGEAFF
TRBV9,CASSVGDWAAVRDF
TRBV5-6,CASSLGSGVGYGYTF
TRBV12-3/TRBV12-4,CASSRTGGYNSPLHF
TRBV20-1,CSASVQDMYTEAFF
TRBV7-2,CASSQLRNEQFF
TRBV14,CASSQDRRQGYEQYF
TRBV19,CASSNGQGWYQPQHF
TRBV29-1,CSVDGQGINIQYF
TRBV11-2,CASSKGRPDTQYF
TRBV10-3,CAIRTSGPDEQFF
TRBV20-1,CSGSGEQETQYF
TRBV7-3,CASSHGGGRYNEQFF
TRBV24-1,CATRPTGADTQYF
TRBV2,CASSGDSEKLFF
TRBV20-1,CSAWAGVGYTF
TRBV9,CASSVSAGQGTVTEAFF